This TCR beta chain was recovered during a study of shared clonotypes between healthy human individuals. The V and J ends lost 2 bases and 5 bases respectively, with 4 bases between them. Per the germline V gene, CDR1 is SQVTM and CDR2 is ANQGSEA. This CDR3 comprises 11 residues. Sorted-subset replicate PCR reactions contained approximately 190 ng DNA, corresponding to about 30,000 T cell genomes. Produced via immunoSEQ multiplex PCR; TCRdb's table is partial and in-frame only. The sample has approximately 980,000 clones, 70% to 85% seen once. The sequencing input was memory CD4+ T cells sorted from blood. Stated subset: CD45RA-negative fraction. V gene TRBV29-1 combines with J gene TRBJ2-4, with D hard to call. The receptor comes from a man aged 18 to 30 in good health. The CDR3 sequence: CSVEIQNIQYF. In DNA, the CDR3 is TGCAGCGTTGAAATCCAAAACATTCAGTACTTC. The complete variable domain, with remaining parts taken from reference TRBV29-1 and TRBJ2-4, reads SAVISQKPSRDICQRGTSLTIQCQVDSQVTMMFWYRQQPGQSLTLIATANQGSEATYESGFVIDKFPISRPNLTFSTLTVSNMSPEDSSIYLCSVEIQNIQYFGAGTRLSVL.